Shown below are 20 T cell receptor beta chains from a single sample sequenced in a study of shared clonotypes between healthy human individuals. Assay: immunoSEQ multiplex PCR; the TCRdb copy retains only in-frame clones and omits some. The sample includes over 75,000 clones, 68% of them seen just once. Sequenced: memory CD8+ T cells sorted from blood. Subset reported: CD45RO+ cells pooled with CCR7-negative TemRA cells. The receptors were sampled from a man aged 25-45 years in good health.

The CDR3 bases are TGTGCCAGCCACGCTTACACCGGGGAGCTGTTTTTT. This gives the protein CASHAYTGELFF. The V call is TRBV19, the J call TRBJ2-2; the D is unclear. The CDR3 consists of 12 residues. V lost 9 bases, J lost 3 bases, and 8 bases lay in between. Germline CDR1 is LNHDA and CDR2 is SQIVND (reference sequence).

This chain uses TRBV11-2 with TRBJ2-4; either TRBD1 or TRBD2 may supply D (5 bases each). V was cut by 3 bases and J by 6 bases, with 6 bases left in between. CDR1 is SGHAT, CDR2 FQNNGV, per germline. The CDR3 is made up of 12 amino acids. The CDR3 DNA sequence: TGTGCCAGCAGCTTTGGGGGAAACATTCAGTACTTC. It encodes CASSFGGNIQYF.

This chain joins TRBV28 and TRBJ2-1; 9 bases are a match to TRBD2. Germline V gives CDR1 MDHEN, CDR2 SYDVKM. The junction had 18 bases not matched to a gene; V was cut back by 4 bases and J by 2 bases. The length of the CDR3 is 20 residues. DNA for the CDR3: TGTGCCAGCAGTTCCGAGGGGGTGGTAGCGGGAGAAGGCGCCTACAATGAGCAGTTCTTC. Amino acid sequence: CASSSEGVVAGEGAYNEQFF. The whole variable domain, remainder taken from reference TRBV28 and TRBJ2-1, is DVKVTQSSRYLVKRTGEKVFLECVQDMDHENMFWYRQDPGLGLRLIYFSYDVKMKEKGDIPEGYSVSREKKERFSLILESASTNQTSMYLCASSSEGVVAGEGAYNEQFFGPGTRLTVL.

This chain connects TRBV5-5 to TRBJ1-2; D may be TRBD1 (5 bases). The ends were cut back, 5 bases at V and 1 base at J, with 24 bases in the middle. The germline V gene encodes CDR1 SGHKS and CDR2 YYEKEE (reference sequence). The CDR3 contains 18 residues. CDR3 sequence: CASRWTPGRRPVNYGYTF. CDR3 DNA: TGTGCCAGCAGATGGACCCCGGGACGGAGGCCCGTTAACTATGGCTACACCTTC. Full variable domain (rest looked up from reference TRBV5-5 and TRBJ1-2): DAGVTQSPTHLIKTRGQQVTLRCSPISGHKSVSWYQQVLGQGPQFIFQYYEKEERGRGNFPDRFSARQFPNYSSELNVNALLLGDSALYLCASRWTPGRRPVNYGYTFGSGTRLTVV.

The V call is TRBV5-4, the J call TRBJ2-7; 8 bases match TRBD1. Germline lookup yields CDR1 SGHNT and CDR2 YYREEE (reference sequence). There are 13 residues in the CDR3. V was pared by 3 bases and J by 5 bases, with 4 bases of the junction left unmatched. Here the CDR3 reads CASSSQDRDEQYF. In nucleotides, the CDR3 is TGTGCCAGCAGCTCCCAGGACAGGGACGAGCAGTACTTC.

This clone has a count of ten or more. V and J are TRBV27 and TRBJ2-3; TRBD1 is a possible D gene (6 bases). V was shortened by 4 bases and J by 1 base, with 18 bases between the two germline ends. The germline CDR1 and CDR2 sequences are MNHEY and SMNVEV (reference sequence). The CDR3 is 17 amino acids. Here the CDR3 DNA reads TGTGCCAGCAGTTCCCCCCTCAGGGGTGCGGGCACAGATACGCAGTATTTT. It yields the protein CASSSPLRGAGTDTQYF.

This chain links TRBV7-6 with TRBJ2-2; D may be TRBD2 (7 bases). CDR1 SGHVS and CDR2 FNYEAQ come from the germline V gene. Trimming took 4 bases from V and 4 from J, leaving 16 bases between them. This CDR3 has 16 amino acids. The CDR3 nucleotides read TGTGCCAGCAGCTCCGGACGGGGGGCGGGCACCGGGGAGCTGTTTTTT. Protein sequence: CASSSGRGAGTGELFF. The whole variable domain, filled in from reference TRBV7-6 and TRBJ2-2, reads GAGVSQSPRYKVTKRGQDVALRCDPISGHVSLYWYRQALGQGPEFLTYFNYEAQQDKSGLPNDRFSAERPEGSISTLTIQRTEQRDSAMYRCASSSGRGAGTGELFFGEGSRLTVL.

In DNA, the CDR3 is TGCGCCAGCAGCTTGGGACCAACAGGGGGCGCAGGGTGGAACACCGGGGAGCTGTTTTTT. Translated, it gives CASSLGPTGGAGWNTGELFF. The chain has TRBV5-1 and TRBJ2-2; TRBD1 agrees at 9 bases. The J segment lost 1 base and the V segment lost 0 bases, leaving 13 bases of the junction unmatched. Germline loops: CDR1 SGHRS, CDR2 YFSETQ. This CDR3 has 20 amino acids.

The chain employs TRBV11-2 and TRBJ2-7, with 7 positions matching TRBD2. The CDR3 is 17 residues long. Germline V gene sequence: CDR1 SGHAT, CDR2 FQNNGV. After removal of 3 bases from V and 2 bases from J, the junction contained 13 bases not matched to a gene. CDR3 amino acids: CASSFGVFASGAYEQYF. The CDR3 DNA reads as TGTGCCAGCAGCTTTGGAGTTTTCGCCAGCGGGGCCTACGAGCAGTACTTC. The variable domain in full, completed from reference TRBV11-2 and TRBJ2-7, reads EAGVAQSPRYKIIEKRQSVAFWCNPISGHATLYWYQQILGQGPKLLIQFQNNGVVDDSQLPKDRFSAERLKGVDSTLKIQPAKLEDSAVYLCASSFGVFASGAYEQYFGPGTRLTVT.

This rearrangement joins TRBV5-4 to TRBJ2-1, with 9 bases lining up with TRBD1. The CDR3 covers 15 residues. CDR1 is SGHNT and CDR2 is YYREEE in the germline V gene (reference sequence). The junction had 6 bases not matched to a gene; V was cut back by 4 bases and J by 4 bases. In nucleotides, the CDR3 is TGTGCCAGCAGCATAACAGGGGGCACGTACAATGAGCAGTTCTTC. Its protein is CASSITGGTYNEQFF.

The chain links TRBV27 to TRBJ2-1, with 11 positions matching TRBD2. V lost 8 bases and J lost 6; bases outside the gene matches: 3. The CDR3 sequence is 13 residues long. In germline, CDR1 is MNHEY, CDR2 SMNVEV (reference sequence). The CDR3 loop is CASGTSGINEQFF. The CDR3 nucleotides read TGTGCCAGCGGGACTAGCGGTATCAATGAGCAGTTCTTC.

The chain joins TRBV21-1 to TRBJ2-2. TRBV21-1 is annotated as a pseudogene. The CDR3 runs 17 residues. CDR3 coding DNA: TGTGCCAGCAGCAAAACTGGTGGCACGGGGGCCACCGGGGAGCTGTTTTTT. It specifies CASSKTGGTGATGELFF.

This sequence joins TRBV28 and TRBJ1-1; D gene unclear. V was clipped by 2 bases and J by 3 bases, with 4 bases between them. This CDR3 has 12 amino acids. CDR1 and CDR2 from the germline V gene are MDHEN and SYDVKM. CDR3 loop: CASSLRDTEAFF. Written as DNA, the CDR3 is TGTGCCAGCAGTTTACGGGACACTGAAGCTTTCTTT. Based on the CDR3 plus reference TRBV28 and TRBJ1-1, the full variable domain is DVKVTQSSRYLVKRTGEKVFLECVQDMDHENMFWYRQDPGLGLRLIYFSYDVKMKEKGDIPEGYSVSREKKERFSLILESASTNQTSMYLCASSLRDTEAFFGQGTRLTVV.

The CDR3 DNA follows: TGTGCCAGCAGCTTAAACTATGGCTACACCTTC. It codes for CASSLNYGYTF. The gene calls are TRBV7-9 and TRBJ1-2; D is unclear. The CDR3 has 11 amino acids. Per germline, CDR1 SEHNR and CDR2 FQNEAQ (reference sequence). V dropped 2 bases and J dropped 2 bases, with 0 bases sitting between them.

This clone was detected a few times. V is TRBV6-5 and J is TRBJ2-7, with D maybe TRBD1 (6 bases). V was trimmed by 8 bases and J by 3 bases, leaving 20 bases between them. The CDR3 is 15 residues long. Germline assignment: CDR1 MNHEY and CDR2 SVGAGI. The CDR3 reads CASGARGQLGYEQYF. The CDR3 nucleotides read TGTGCCAGCGGGGCAAGAGGACAGCTTGGCTACGAGCAGTACTTC.

The table lists this clone with a few counts. The J gene is TRBJ2-1, the V gene TRBV25-1; TRBD2 matches at 14 bases. With V trimmed by 5 bases and J by 7 bases, 10 bases remained unmatched. The CDR3 loop spans 17 amino acids. The germline gives CDR1 MGHDK, CDR2 SYGVNS. CDR3 nucleotides: TGTGCCAGCAGTCCTACCGGGACTAGCGGGAGTGGGAATGAGCAGTTCTTC. It is translated as CASSPTGTSGSGNEQFF.

The chain recombines TRBV28 with TRBJ1-1; D is unresolved. CDR1 is MDHEN and CDR2 is SYDVKM in the germline V gene. The CDR3 totals 12 residues. The V end lost 8 bases, the J end lost 1 base, and 8 bases lay between the germline ends. This CDR3 is CASLRGNTEAFF. DNA of the CDR3: TGTGCCAGCCTCAGAGGGAACACTGAAGCTTTCTTT.

This clone was counted only a few times. This chain uses TRBV5-1 with TRBJ1-5, with no clear D. The V gene lost 4 bases and the J gene lost 0 bases, with 14 bases spanning the gap. The CDR3 covers 16 residues. Germline V gene sequence: CDR1 SGHRS, CDR2 YFSETQ. The CDR3, as DNA: TGCGCCAGCAGCCGAAGCGGAAGTTTTAGCAATCAGCCCCAGCATTTT. This sequence encodes CASSRSGSFSNQPQHF.

The chain recombines TRBV28 with TRBJ1-1; D not resolved. The CDR3 extends over 10 amino acids. Per the germline V gene, CDR1 is MDHEN and CDR2 is SYDVKM. V gave up 10 bases and J gave up 2 bases, with 5 bases separating them. CDR3 amino acids: CATRNTEAFF. As DNA, the CDR3 is TGTGCCACGAGAAACACTGAAGCTTTCTTT. The full variable domain, with the rest looked up from reference TRBV28 and TRBJ1-1, is DVKVTQSSRYLVKRTGEKVFLECVQDMDHENMFWYRQDPGLGLRLIYFSYDVKMKEKGDIPEGYSVSREKKERFSLILESASTNQTSMYLCATRNTEAFFGQGTRLTVV.

The chain employs TRBV7-9 and TRBJ2-1; 8 bases are shared with TRBD1. Germline CDR1 and CDR2: SEHNR and FQNEAQ (reference sequence). V lost 5 bases, J lost 0 bases, and 3 bases stayed unmatched. This CDR3 spans 15 amino acids. CDR3 sequence (DNA): TGTGCCAGCAGCCGGACAGGGAGCTCCTACAATGAGCAGTTCTTC. Protein sequence: CASSRTGSSYNEQFF. The variable domain in full, with the rest retrieved from reference TRBV7-9 and TRBJ2-1, is DTGVSQNPRHKITKRGQNVTFRCDPISEHNRLYWYRQTLGQGPEFLTYFQNEAQLEKSRLLSDRFSAERPKGSFSTLEIQRTEQGDSAMYLCASSRTGSSYNEQFFGPGTRLTVL.